A single sample is the source of the 25 T cell receptor beta chains below, sequenced in a study of blood T cell repertoires in COVID-19. Generated by immunoSEQ multiplex PCR, the TCRdb table keeps only in-frame clones and is missing some. The sample holds more than 150,000 clones, about 86% seen once. The material sequenced was peripheral blood. These receptors came from a man between 25 and 39 years old with active or convalescent COVID-19.

The J gene is TRBJ2-5, the V gene TRBV29-1; 7 bases agree with TRBD2. This CDR3 contains 13 residues. J was trimmed by 5 bases and V by 3 bases; bases with no gene match: 6. Germline V CDR1 and CDR2: SQVTM, ANQGSEA. CDR3 nucleotides: TGCAGCGTTGAGGGAGGGATTGGGGAGACCCAGTACTTC. It is translated as CSVEGGIGETQYF. Variable domain in full (rest from reference TRBV29-1 and TRBJ2-5): SAVISQKPSRDICQRGTSLTIQCQVDSQVTMMFWYRQQPGQSLTLIATANQGSEATYESGFVIDKFPISRPNLTFSTLTVSNMSPEDSSIYLCSVEGGIGETQYFGPGTRLLVL.

The rearrangement uses TRBV4-1 and TRBJ2-7; 9 bases agree with TRBD1. This CDR3 is 15 amino acids long. V shed 1 base and J 3 bases; nucleotides not matched to a gene: 4. CDR1 is MGHRA and CDR2 is YSYEKL in the germline V gene. CDR3 residues: CASSQGGQGYYEQYF. In nucleotides, the CDR3 is TGCGCCAGCAGCCAAGGGGGACAGGGATACTACGAGCAGTACTTC.

The chain uses TRBV27 and TRBJ1-5, with D unclear. Trimming took off 2 bases at V and 0 bases at J, with 5 bases between the two ends. From germline, CDR1 is MNHEY and CDR2 SMNVEV (reference sequence). The CDR3 sequence is 14 residues long. The CDR3 DNA follows: TGTGCCAGCAGTTTACACGGTAGCAATCAGCCCCAGCATTTT. Its translation is CASSLHGSNQPQHF.

The chain has TRBV4-1 and TRBJ1-5; the D gene is possibly TRBD1 (5 bases). Per germline, CDR1 MGHRA and CDR2 YSYEKL. This CDR3 has 16 amino acids. Trimming stripped 8 bases from V and 0 bases from J, with 17 bases between. DNA for the CDR3: TGCGCCAGCGTCGTCTACTTTGGGGCTAGCAATCAGCCCCAGCATTTT. It codes for CASVVYFGASNQPQHF.

Comment on this clone: Distinct nucleotide sequences in the sample also encode this CDR3. This chain links TRBV6-5 with TRBJ1-1; the match to TRBD1 covers 8 bases. Per the germline V gene, CDR1 is MNHEY and CDR2 is SVGAGI. The CDR3 totals 14 residues. With 5 bases clipped from V and 5 bases from J, the junction kept 7 bases outside the gene matches. CDR3 protein: CASSRGTGGTEAFF. In DNA, the CDR3 is TGTGCCAGCAGTCGCGGGACAGGAGGAACTGAAGCTTTCTTT.

Here the CDR3 reads CASGPRLDSGNTIYF. The DNA for the CDR3 is TGTGCCAGCGGCCCCCGACTGGACTCTGGAAACACCATATATTTT. The V call is TRBV7-8, the J call TRBJ1-3; unclear D gene. The germline V gene has CDR1 SGHVS and CDR2 FQNEAQ. V lost 8 bases to trimming and J lost 0 bases, with 14 bases between them. CDR3 length: 15 residues.

The chain has TRBV19 and TRBJ1-2; D not certain. V lost 3 bases, J lost 3 bases, and 8 bases lay in between. The length of the CDR3 is 13 residues. Germline V gene sequence: CDR1 LNHDA, CDR2 SQIVND (reference sequence). The DNA of the CDR3 is TGTGCCAGTAGTATTACGGAGGACTATGGCTACACCTTC. As protein: CASSITEDYGYTF.

V gene TRBV28 combines with J gene TRBJ2-3; D possibly corresponds to TRBD1 (8 bases). The CDR3 runs 22 residues. Germline V gives CDR1 MDHEN, CDR2 SYDVKM. Between the trimmed V and J ends, which lost 10 bases and 3 bases, there was a span of 41 bases. CDR3 sequence reads: CATVSSAGVGLIRTGWTDTQYF. The CDR3 bases are TGTGCCACGGTCTCTAGCGCGGGGGTCGGCTTAATTAGGACAGGGTGGACAGATACGCAGTATTTT.

The J gene is TRBJ2-5, the V gene TRBV18; D possibly corresponds to TRBD1 (6 bases). The CDR3 is 14 amino acids. The germline CDR1 and CDR2 sequences are KGHSH and LQKENI. The ends were cut back, 3 bases at V and 3 bases at J, with 11 bases in the middle. The CDR3 spells CASSPGQREETQYF. CDR3 bases: TGTGCCAGCTCACCCGGACAGAGAGAAGAGACCCAGTACTTC. Full variable domain (outside the CDR3, taken from reference TRBV18 and TRBJ2-5): NAGVMQNPRHLVRRRGQEARLRCSPMKGHSHVYWYRQLPEEGLKFMVYLQKENIIDESGMPKERFSAEFPKEGPSILRIQQVVRGDSAAYFCASSPGQREETQYFGPGTRLLVL.

The CDR3 nucleotides read TGTGCCAGCAGCTTAGATCCTCAGTCAGCTTCGGGTGAAAAACTGTTTTTT. Translated, it gives CASSLDPQSASGEKLFF. This sequence joins TRBV11-3 and TRBJ1-4; D uncertain. This CDR3 has 17 amino acids. Trimming took off 0 bases at V and 7 bases at J, with 18 bases between the two ends. Germline CDR1 is SGHNT and CDR2 is YENEEA.

The CDR3, as DNA: TGTGCCAGCAGCCAATTCGACAGGATTAATGAAAAACTGTTTTTT. Protein: CASSQFDRINEKLFF. The chain joins TRBV7-2 to TRBJ1-4; TRBD1 might be the D (6 bases). The V end lost 5 bases, the J end lost 4 bases, and 14 bases lay between the germline ends. The CDR3 covers 15 residues. Germline-derived CDR1 and CDR2 are SGHTA and FQGNSA.

V is TRBV6-6 and J is TRBJ1-6; 10 positions agree with TRBD1. This CDR3 contains 16 residues. Germline V gene lookup returns CDR1 MNHNY and CDR2 SVGAGI (reference sequence). J gave up 7 bases and V 8 bases, and 11 bases lay outside the gene matches. The CDR3 coding sequence is TGTGCCAGCTGCAGCAGGGGGGGACAGGGGAATTCACCCCTCCACTTT. Amino acid sequence: CASCSRGGQGNSPLHF.

The V call is TRBV27, the J call TRBJ2-2; 7 bases match TRBD1. From germline, CDR1 is MNHEY and CDR2 SMNVEV (reference sequence). V dropped 3 bases and J dropped 7; count of bases not matched to a gene: 11. This CDR3 is 16 amino acids long. The CDR3 reads CASSLKGGPWVGELFF. The CDR3 region has the DNA TGTGCCAGCAGTTTGAAAGGGGGCCCGTGGGTCGGGGAGCTGTTTTTT.

This chain links TRBV5-5 with TRBJ1-2; D not certain. Germline CDR1 and CDR2: SGHKS and YYEKEE (reference sequence). Trimming took off 4 bases at V and 2 bases at J, with 9 bases between the two ends. The CDR3 runs to 13 residues. CDR3 sequence (DNA): TGTGCCAGCAGCCTGAGCCCAAACTATGGCTACACCTTC. This sequence encodes CASSLSPNYGYTF.

The rearrangement uses TRBV18 and TRBJ2-2; a possible D gene is TRBD2 (7 bases). The germline V gene has CDR1 KGHSH and CDR2 LQKENI. V was clipped by 6 bases and J by 5 bases, with 16 bases between them. The CDR3 is 15 residues long. CDR3: CASSFGRGPTGELFF. In nucleotides, the CDR3 is TGTGCCAGCTCGTTTGGGCGGGGGCCGACCGGGGAGCTGTTTTTT.

This chain uses TRBV21-1 with TRBJ1-2; the D call of TRBD1 is as the table states it, not checked on the DNA. TRBV21-1 is classified as a pseudogene. The CDR3 contains 15 residues. The CDR3 spells CASKRAGQEIYGYTF. The CDR3, as DNA: TGTGCCAGCAAAAGGGCCGGACAGGAGATCTATGGCTACACCTTC.

This clone was found a few times. This chain connects TRBV21-1 to TRBJ2-5; the D call of TRBD2 is as the table states it, not checked on the DNA. TRBV21-1 is annotated as a pseudogene. This CDR3 is built from 17 residues. CDR3 sequence: CASSKANGSVFQETQYF. DNA of the CDR3: TGTGCCAGCAGCAAAGCAAACGGCAGCGTTTTCCAAGAGACCCAGTACTTC.

The chain employs TRBV25-1 and TRBJ2-1; a possible D gene is TRBD1 (5 bases). Trimming stripped 1 base from V and 5 bases from J, with 12 bases between. In germline, CDR1 is MGHDK, CDR2 SYGVNS. This CDR3 region has 15 residues. The CDR3 sequence: CASSEFREGDNEQFF. The DNA of the CDR3 is TGTGCCAGCAGTGAATTTCGCGAAGGGGACAATGAGCAGTTCTTC. Full variable domain (rest looked up from reference TRBV25-1 and TRBJ2-1): EADIYQTPRYLVIGTGKKITLECSQTMGHDKMYWYQQDPGMELHLIHYSYGVNSTEKGDLSSESTVSRIRTEHFPLTLESARPSHTSQYLCASSEFREGDNEQFFGPGTRLTVL.

The genes are TRBV4-1 and TRBJ2-5, with TRBD2 matching over 9 bases. After removal of 1 base from V and 5 bases from J, the junction contained 2 bases not matched to a gene. Germline CDR1 MGHRA, CDR2 YSYEKL. The CDR3 has 14 residues. The CDR3 DNA sequence: TGCGCCAGCAGCCAAGTAGCGGGGGAGGAGACCCAGTACTTC. Translating it yields CASSQVAGEETQYF.

The chain is built from TRBV5-6 and TRBJ1-6; 11 bases are shared with TRBD1. J lost 7 bases, V lost 2 bases, and 2 bases had no gene match. CDR3 length equals 15 residues. In germline, CDR1 is SGHDT, CDR2 YYEEEE. This CDR3 reads CASSFGTGGNSPLHF. In DNA form, the CDR3 reads TGTGCCAGCAGCTTCGGGACAGGGGGGAATTCACCCCTCCACTTT. Using reference TRBV5-6 and TRBJ1-6 for the parts outside the CDR3, the full variable domain is DAGVTQSPTHLIKTRGQQVTLRCSPKSGHDTVSWYQQALGQGPQFIFQYYEEEERQRGNFPDRFSGHQFPNYSSELNVNALLLGDSALYLCASSFGTGGNSPLHFGNGTRLTVT.

This clone showed up just once. The CDR3: CASRQENTEAFF. CDR3 coding DNA: TGTGCCAGCAGACAGGAGAACACTGAAGCTTTCTTT. V and J are TRBV6-5 and TRBJ1-1, with D possibly matching TRBD1 (5 bases). There are 12 residues in the CDR3. V gave up 6 bases and J gave up 1 base, with 6 bases separating them. The V gene's germline CDR1 is MNHEY and CDR2 SVGAGI.

This clone appeared once. This rearrangement joins TRBV29-1 to TRBJ1-1, with 7 bases aligning to TRBD1. The CDR3 spans 12 residues. Germline CDR1 is SQVTM and CDR2 is ANQGSEA. Unmatched junction bases numbered 4, after V lost 8 bases and J lost 1 base. CDR3 residues: CSIRQGNTEAFF. For the CDR3, the DNA is TGCAGCATCCGACAGGGGAACACTGAAGCTTTCTTT.

This chain links TRBV11-2 with TRBJ1-2, with D tentatively TRBD1 (5 bases). Trimming removed 1 base at V and 5 bases at J, with 17 bases between. The CDR3 length is 16 residues. Germline assignment: CDR1 SGHAT and CDR2 FQNNGV. The CDR3 coding sequence is TGTGCCAGCAGCTTAGTCGGGTCAGGGAGGAAGTATGGCTACACCTTC. It yields the protein CASSLVGSGRKYGYTF.

This rearrangement joins TRBV7-2 to TRBJ1-1, with 8 bases aligning to TRBD1. The length of the CDR3 is 13 residues. V dropped 5 bases and J dropped 8; count of bases not matched to a gene: 7. Germline assignment: CDR1 SGHTA and CDR2 FQGNSA. The CDR3 nucleotides are TGTGCCAGCAGCAACCGACAGGGGATGGAAGCTTTCTTT. It is translated as CASSNRQGMEAFF.

The V gene is TRBV5-1, the J gene TRBJ2-3; D possibly corresponds to TRBD2 (5 bases). Trimming left V 3 bases short and J 3 bases short, with 14 bases between. This CDR3 spans 15 amino acids. CDR1 SGHRS and CDR2 YFSETQ come from the germline V gene. CDR3 in amino acids: CASSSGRTGTDTQYF. In nucleotides, the CDR3 is TGCGCCAGCAGCTCAGGACGGACGGGGACAGATACGCAGTATTTT.